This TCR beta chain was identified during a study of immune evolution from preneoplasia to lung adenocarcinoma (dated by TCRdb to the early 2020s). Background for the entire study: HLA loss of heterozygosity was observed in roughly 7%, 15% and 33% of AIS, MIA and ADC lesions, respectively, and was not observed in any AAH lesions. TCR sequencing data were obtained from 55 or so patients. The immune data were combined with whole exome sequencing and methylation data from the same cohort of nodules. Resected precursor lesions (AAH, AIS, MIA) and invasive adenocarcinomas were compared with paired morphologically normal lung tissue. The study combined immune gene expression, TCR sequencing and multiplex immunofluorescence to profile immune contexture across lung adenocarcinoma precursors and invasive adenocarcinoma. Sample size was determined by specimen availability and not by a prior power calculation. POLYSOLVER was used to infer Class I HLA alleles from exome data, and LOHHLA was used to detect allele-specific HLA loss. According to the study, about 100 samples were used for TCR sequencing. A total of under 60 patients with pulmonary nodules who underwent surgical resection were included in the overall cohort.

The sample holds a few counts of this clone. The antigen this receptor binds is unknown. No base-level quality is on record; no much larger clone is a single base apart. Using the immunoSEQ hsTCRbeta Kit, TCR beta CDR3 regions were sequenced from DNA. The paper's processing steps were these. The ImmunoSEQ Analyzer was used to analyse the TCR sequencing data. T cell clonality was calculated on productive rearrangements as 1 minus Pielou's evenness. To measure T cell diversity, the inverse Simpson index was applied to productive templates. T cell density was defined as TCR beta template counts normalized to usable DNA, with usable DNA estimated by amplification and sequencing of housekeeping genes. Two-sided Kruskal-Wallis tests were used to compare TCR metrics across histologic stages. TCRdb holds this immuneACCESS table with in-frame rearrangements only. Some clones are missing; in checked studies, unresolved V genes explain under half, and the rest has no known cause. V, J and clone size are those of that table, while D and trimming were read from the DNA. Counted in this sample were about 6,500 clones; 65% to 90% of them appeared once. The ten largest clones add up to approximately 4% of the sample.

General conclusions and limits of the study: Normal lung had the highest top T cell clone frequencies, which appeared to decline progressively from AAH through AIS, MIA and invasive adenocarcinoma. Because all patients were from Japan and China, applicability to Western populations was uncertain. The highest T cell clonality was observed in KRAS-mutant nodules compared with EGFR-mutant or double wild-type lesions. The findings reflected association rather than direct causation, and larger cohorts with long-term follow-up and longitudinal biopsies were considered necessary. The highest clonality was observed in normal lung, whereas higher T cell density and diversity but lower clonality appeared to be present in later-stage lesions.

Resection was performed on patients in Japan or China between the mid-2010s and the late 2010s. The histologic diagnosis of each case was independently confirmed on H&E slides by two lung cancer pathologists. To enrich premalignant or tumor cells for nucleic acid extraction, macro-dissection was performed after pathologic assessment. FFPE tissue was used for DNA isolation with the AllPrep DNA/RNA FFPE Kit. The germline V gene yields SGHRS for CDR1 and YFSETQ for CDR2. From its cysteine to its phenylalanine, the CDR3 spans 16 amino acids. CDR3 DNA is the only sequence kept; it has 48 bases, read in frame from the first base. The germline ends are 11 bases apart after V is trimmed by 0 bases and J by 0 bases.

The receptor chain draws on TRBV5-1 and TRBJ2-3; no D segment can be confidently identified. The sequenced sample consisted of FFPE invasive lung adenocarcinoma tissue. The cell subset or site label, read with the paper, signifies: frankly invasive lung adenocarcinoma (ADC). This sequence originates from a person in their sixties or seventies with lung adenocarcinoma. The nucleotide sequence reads TGCGCCAGCAGCTTGGCCCAAACCCTAAGCACAGATACGCAGTATTTT. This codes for CASSLAQTLSTDTQYF.